These 17 T cell receptor beta chains were sequenced from one sample in a study of blood T cells in healthy people across ages. A sample-barcoded 5' primer and a J-beta primer mix were used in a second PCR of roughly 7 to 11 cycles. TCRdb analysed the 5' RACE reads with MiXCR anew, one entry per CDR3 protein. The sample yields 1.5 million to 2 million distinct CDR3 sequences, approximately 28% seen once. Sequenced: blood. Receptors originate from a woman in her twenties or thirties in good health.

Concerning this clonotype itself: Being one base from a much bigger clone, this may be a read error. The genes are TRBV7-2 and TRBJ2-1; D not certain. The DNA matches TRBJ2-7 better at its end, which makes the J call doubtful. The CDR3 totals 12 residues. Looked up from germline, CDR1 is SGHTA and CDR2 is FQGNSA. CDR3 bases: TGTGCCAGCAGCCCAAATTCCCATGAGCAGTACTTC. It is translated as CASSPNSHEQYF.

This chain links TRBV11-2 with TRBJ1-4; 10 positions agree with TRBD1. The CDR3 runs to 17 residues. J lost 10 bases, V lost 6 bases, and 17 bases had no gene match. Germline V gene data show CDR1 as SGHAT and CDR2 as FQNNGV. For the CDR3, the DNA is TGTGCCAGCAGTTTCGAGTCCGGGACAGGGGCGGCTGTAAAACTGTTTTTT. Protein: CASSFESGTGAAVKLFF.

The table lists this clonotype with a few counts. V usage is TRBV12-3 or TRBV12-4 and J usage is TRBJ2-3; 7 bases are shared with TRBD2. CDR3 length equals 16 residues. J lost 8 bases, V lost 5 bases, and 16 bases had no gene match. This CDR3 reads CASSPRDYTPTATQYF. In DNA form, the CDR3 reads TGTGCCAGCAGTCCACGGGACTACACGCCGACGGCTACGCAGTATTTT.

This clonotype was counted a few times. This sequence joins TRBV11-2 and TRBJ2-1; tentatively, D is TRBD2 (6 bases). The CDR3 length is 18 residues. CDR1 and CDR2 from the germline V gene are SGHAT and FQNNGV. The V gene lost 4 bases and the J gene lost 4 bases, with 23 bases spanning the gap. CDR3 nucleotides: TGTGCCAGCAGCTCTAGGCGGGGCCCCGAGGAGTGGTACAATGAGCAGTTCTTC. It codes for CASSSRRGPEEWYNEQFF. The whole variable domain, filled in from reference TRBV11-2 and TRBJ2-1, reads EAGVAQSPRYKIIEKRQSVAFWCNPISGHATLYWYQQILGQGPKLLIQFQNNGVVDDSQLPKDRFSAERLKGVDSTLKIQPAKLEDSAVYLCASSSRRGPEEWYNEQFFGPGTRLTVL.

In its sample, this clonotype was seen many times. The chain uses TRBV5-1 and TRBJ2-1; the D gene is possibly TRBD1 (5 bases). This CDR3 has 12 residues. The germline CDR1 and CDR2 sequences are SGHRS and YFSETQ. Trimming left V 3 bases short and J 4 bases short, with 5 bases between. The CDR3 spells CASSSGYNEQFF. The CDR3 bases are TGCGCCAGCAGCTCAGGGTACAATGAGCAGTTCTTC.

This clonotype was observed a handful of times. The chain uses TRBV4-1 and TRBJ2-6; D gene unclear. Deletions cut 1 base from V and 0 bases from J, with 10 bases between. The CDR3 runs to 17 residues. Germline CDR1 reads MGHRA; CDR2 reads YSYEKL. CDR3 residues: CASSQVGYLSGANVLTF. The CDR3 nucleotides are TGCGCCAGCAGCCAAGTTGGCTACCTCTCTGGGGCCAACGTCCTGACTTTC.

The chain combines TRBV4-3 with TRBJ1-1, with D perhaps TRBD1 (6 bases). The ends were cut back, 2 bases at V and 0 bases at J, with 28 bases in the middle. CDR1 is LGHNA, CDR2 YSLEER, per germline. The CDR3 runs 21 residues. The CDR3 here is CASSQSPPRWGAIFMNTEAFF. CDR3 sequence (DNA): TGCGCCAGCAGCCAAAGTCCCCCGAGGTGGGGGGCTATCTTCATGAACACTGAAGCTTTCTTT.

This clonotype has only a few counts. This chain links TRBV20-1 with TRBJ2-1; TRBD2 agrees at 12 bases. There are 16 residues in the CDR3. V was clipped by 5 bases and J by 6 bases; unmatched bases: 11. In germline, CDR1 is DFQATT, CDR2 SNEGSKA (reference sequence). The CDR3 region has the DNA TGCAGTGCTGCCATTCCCGGACTAGCGGGGTCCAATGAGCAGTTCTTC. It codes for CSAAIPGLAGSNEQFF.

This clonotype was counted a single time. This chain links TRBV5-1 with TRBJ2-1, with 9 nucleotides matching TRBD1. Germline values: CDR1 SGHRS, CDR2 YFSETQ. CDR3 length equals 14 residues. The V gene end was trimmed by 10 bases and the J gene end by 7 bases; junction bases not matched to a gene: 12. This CDR3 is CAGRKQGATNEQFF. CDR3 bases: TGCGCCGGCCGAAAACAGGGGGCAACGAATGAGCAGTTCTTC.

This clonotype was seen at least ten times. The chain has TRBV7-2 and TRBJ1-2, with 8 bases matching TRBD1. The V gene's germline CDR1 is SGHTA and CDR2 FQGNSA. The CDR3 covers 14 residues. J was trimmed by 3 bases and V by 5 bases; bases with no gene match: 5. The CDR3 DNA reads as TGTGCCAGCAGCCCACAGGGACAGGACTATGGCTACACCTTC. It translates to CASSPQGQDYGYTF.

V and J are TRBV20-1 and TRBJ2-7; D ambiguous. The CDR3 covers 12 residues. In germline, CDR1 is DFQATT, CDR2 SNEGSKA (reference sequence). V was cut by 1 base and J by 4 bases, with 8 bases left in between. CDR3 protein: CSARAWGYEQYF. DNA of the CDR3: TGCAGTGCTAGAGCCTGGGGATACGAGCAGTACTTC.

This clonotype was observed a handful of times. The junction and the germline gene differ at one end; a read error may be behind it. The rearrangement uses TRBV20-1 and TRBJ2-1; tentative D call: TRBD1 (6 bases). CDR1 is DFQATT and CDR2 is SNEGSKA in the germline V gene (reference sequence). The CDR3 has 14 amino acids. The DNA of the CDR3 is TGCAGTGCAGGGGTGGGGGCTACCTACAATGAGCGGTTCTTC. Translation: CSAGVGATYNERFF.

This clonotype was observed a handful of times. The J gene is TRBJ1-1, the V gene TRBV9, with 9 bases aligning to TRBD1. V trimming: 4 bases; J trimming: 5 bases; junction bases outside the gene matches: 9. This CDR3 is built from 15 residues. CDR1 is SGDLS, CDR2 YYNGEE, per germline. CDR3 in DNA: TGTGCCAGCAGCCCCCGACAGGGGGAGAGAACTGAAGCTTTCTTT. It encodes CASSPRQGERTEAFF.

The rearrangement joins TRBV5-1 to TRBJ2-1, with 16 nucleotides matching TRBD2. V lost 3 bases, J lost 8 bases, and 8 bases stayed unmatched. Germline V gene sequence: CDR1 SGHRS, CDR2 YFSETQ. This CDR3 comprises 17 residues. CDR3 amino acids: CASSWGGLAGGSDEQFF. CDR3 bases: TGCGCCAGCAGCTGGGGGGGACTAGCGGGAGGGAGCGATGAGCAGTTCTTC.

This clonotype was observed a handful of times. The chain recombines TRBV5-1 with TRBJ1-4; unclear D gene. This CDR3 has 15 amino acids. The germline V and J ends were trimmed by 1 base and 0 bases, with 7 bases remaining between them. Germline values: CDR1 SGHRS, CDR2 YFSETQ. This CDR3 reads CASSLSLATNEKLFF. The CDR3, as DNA: TGCGCCAGCAGCTTGTCCCTTGCAACTAATGAAAAACTGTTTTTT. The whole variable domain, filled in from reference TRBV5-1 and TRBJ1-4, reads KAGVTQTPRYLIKTRGQQVTLSCSPISGHRSVSWYQQTPGQGLQFLFEYFSETQRNKGNFPGRFSGRQFSNSRSEMNVSTLELGDSALYLCASSLSLATNEKLFFGSGTQLSVL.

The table lists this clonotype with a few counts. A read error may be the cause here, since a much bigger clone is one base away. The chain has TRBV4-1 and TRBJ2-3; either TRBD1 or TRBD2 may supply D (5 bases each). V lost 4 bases and J lost 1, with 15 bases in between. There are 16 residues in the CDR3. Germline CDR1 reads MGHRA; CDR2 reads YSYEKL. The CDR3 coding sequence is TGCGCCAGCAGCCTAGATGAGGGGCATGGCACAGATACGCAGTATTTT. Translated, it gives CASSLDEGHGTDTQYF.

This clonotype was found a few times. In DNA, the CDR3 is TGTGCCAGCAGCCCGTTAGCGGGGGAGCCAATAGATACGCAGTATTTT. Translated, it gives CASSPLAGEPIDTQYF. The V and J genes are TRBV3-1 and TRBJ2-3; TRBD2 matches 9 bases. The ends lost 4 bases at V and 5 bases at J; junction bases unmatched: 10. This CDR3 spans 16 amino acids. In germline, CDR1 is LGHDT, CDR2 YNNKEL (reference sequence).